The clone carrying this T cell receptor beta chain was counted once. No DNA is shown, since the ends of the CDR3 on it are uncertain; the CDR3 is the one TCRdb lists. Libraries were prepared by immunoSEQ multiplex PCR; TCRdb keeps only in-frame clonotypes and omits some of them. The profile shows around 71,000 clones, more than 80% of them singletons. The data belong to a study of T cell changes during pregnancy in multiple sclerosis. The CDR3 is 15 amino acids long, termini counted. CDR1 is MDHEN, CDR2 SYDVKM, per germline. The sequence derives from a female donor with multiple sclerosis, enrolled in a pregnancy study. Source: peripheral blood, taken in the third trimester of pregnancy. This sequence joins TRBV28 and TRBJ2-5; the table assigns TRBD1, which was not confirmed against the DNA. The CDR3 spells CASSSSAGGSETQYF.